This T cell receptor beta chain was observed in a study of cytomegalovirus exposure and HLA in healthy donors (dated by TCRdb to about 2017). For the wider study: An earlier analysis of several hundred of the donors reported more than 250 Gb of sequence data and more than 90 million unique TCR beta sequences from about 200 million T cells. Around 320 gigabases of sequencing data and approximately 85 million unique TCR sequences were included in an early release covering several hundred HLA-typed donors. Of the 350 to 450 genotyped donors, approximately 81% were placed in the genetic ancestry cluster associated with self-reported Caucasian donors. The study aimed to test whether signatures of past pathogen exposure could be identified by cataloging public T cell receptors. The study used immunosequencing to profile the T cell repertoires of several hundred subjects and linked those repertoires to cytomegalovirus serostatus. A separate validation cohort of over a hundred different subjects was used in addition to the roughly 700-subject first cohort. To predict cytomegalovirus infection status, the study combined high-throughput TCR immunosequencing, statistical association of individual TCRs with disease status, and machine learning. In a later analysis, previously published TCR beta repertoires from some 640 donors were re-analyzed and high-resolution HLA genotyping was added so that TCR occurrence patterns could be studied. Rather than using new phenotypic data, the later analysis identified candidate immune exposures from TCR beta sequences and from how often those sequences occurred across donors. In an earlier analysis of more than 550 of the donors, high-throughput TCR beta sequencing was used to judge whether each TCR beta V gene segment behaved as functional or pseudogenic. Donor age, sex, ethnicity and CMV serostatus were collected together with the repertoire data. Genome-wide SNP genotypes for about three fifths of the roughly 670 donors were used in a later genetic analysis, which treated that subset as a discovery cohort. Every repertoire in the discovery cohort had been generated on one and the same sequencing platform. Both class I and class II loci were covered by HLA typing, at four-digit resolution. The number of donors typed differed by locus, with 629-630 for A, B, C, DRB1 and DQB1, more than 500 for DQA1, some 570 for DPA1, and approximately 470 for DPB1. A handful of DR-DQ haplotypes were handled as single units for association and clustering because linkage in the cohort was strong. On average, 235,054 unique TCR beta nucleotide sequences were sequenced per donor among 398 genotyped donors of the cohort, with roughly 19% of those sequences being non-productive. What the work shows at the level of the full study, not this receptor alone: In an earlier analysis of 587 of the donors, most TCR beta V segments appeared in productive rearrangements about 87% or about 30% of the time, broadly matching IMGT annotations. In a later analysis, TCR association rates were found to vary across HLA loci, with the most associated TCRs seen for DRB1 alleles and the fewest for HLA-C alleles. The authors suggested that the approach could potentially be extended to other disease states and immunological phenotypes. A later genetic analysis associated a missense DCLRE1C variant with V-gene and J-gene trimming of TCR beta chains, and an independent cohort replicated the association. Because the 87-base-pair reads could not distinguish some IMGT-functional V segments, including TRBV6-2 and TRBV6-3, those segments were excluded. The sequencing pipeline was judged likely to have produced a cluster of highly shared sequence variants as a technical artifact. The earlier analysis of fewer than 750 of the donors excluded roughly 17 rarely observed V segments, including chromosome 9 orphons, because counts were too low. In a later analysis, about 17,000 TCR beta sequences were associated with specific HLA alleles at a false discovery rate of 0.05. In both the original and validation cohorts, the classifier was reported to diagnose cytomegalovirus status with high specificity and sensitivity. When HLA alleles, especially DR and DQ, strongly co-occurred, TCR associations were difficult to assign to individual alleles. CMV serostatus was the only immune exposure information available for the cohort. Across donors, most TCR sequences were observed very rarely, whereas some public TCRs were present in many individuals. In vitro tests confirmed that a few of the cytomegalovirus-associated TCR beta chains recognize cytomegalovirus antigens. A later genetic analysis reported fewer N-insertions in productive TCRs among donors in an Asian-associated ancestry cluster than the roughly 640-donor mean. In a later analysis, several top co-occurrence clusters were reported to appear linked to parvovirus B19, influenza, CMV and Epstein-Barr virus. HLA typing was unavailable for some donors at each locus, so association tests used only the typed subset. Correlated functional status among segregating V segments might be attributable to linkage disequilibrium, but an unknown experimental factor could not be ruled out. In the study, around 150 TCR beta chains were listed as associated with cytomegalovirus. A later analysis found that HLA-associated TCR beta chains were more clonally expanded and had lower generation probabilities than equally common non-associated chains. In a later analysis, most CMV-associated TCR beta chains were found to appear HLA-restricted, with HLA associations seemingly driven largely by CMV exposure. This cohort had only TCR beta chains sequenced, and the lack of alpha or paired-chain data limited which features could be detected. A further reported finding was that TCR beta sequences accurately predicted the HLA-A and HLA-B alleles for most subjects in the first cohort. Roughly uniform sequencing depth across donors was assumed in presence/absence analyses, although this assumption may not hold.

V is trimmed back by 5 bases and J by 3 bases, and the junction contains 10 bases that no gene match accounts for. CDR1 MNHEY and CDR2 SVGAGI are derived from the germline V gene. The CDR3 goes from the cysteine to the phenylalanine over 15 residues. Just CDR3 DNA is preserved here, 45 bases in frame from base 1. The cohort consisted of 650 to 850 healthy bone marrow donors. Cohort members were all nominally healthy when sampled, although unrecorded immune exposures were likely present. Of the 666 cohort members, more than 250 had a positive CMV serostatus and about 350 had a negative one, while no CMV serostatus was recorded for the donor. Each donor provided a peripheral blood sample, and peripheral blood mononuclear cells were used for TCR beta sequencing. Genomic DNA was extracted from the blood cell samples with the Qiagen DNeasy Blood Extraction Kit. Concerning this clone itself: This receptor's antigen is unknown. Within one base of it there is no much larger clone, and no base qualities were kept.

Receptors were amplified or captured by the immunoSEQ multiplex PCR assay. A mixture of 60 forward primers for TCR Vbeta segments and 13 reverse primers for TCR Jbeta segments was used in the multiplex PCR. The CDR3 region of rearranged TCR beta genes was amplified from genomic DNA by a multiplex PCR assay. Amplified TCR beta libraries were sequenced as 87-base-pair reads on the Illumina HiSeq System. Processing in the source paper ran as follows. A later analysis tallied around 87 million unique TCR beta chains across the approximately 670 repertoires, and approximately 11 million of those chains were shared by two or more donors. To remove PCR and sequencing errors, raw reads were error-corrected and collapsed into unique sequences using a nearest-neighbor algorithm that merged closely related sequences. Alignment of CDR3 sequences to IMGT reference sequences was used to assign V, D and J gene segments. For a sequence to be retained, a match of at least six nucleotides to both a V gene segment and a J gene segment was required. A rearrangement was called productive if the CDR3 had no stop codons and remained in frame with V and J, and every other rearrangement was called non-productive. CDR3 was defined according to IMGT convention as the region running from the second conserved V-encoded cysteine to the conserved J-encoded phenylalanine. In an earlier analysis of roughly 610 of the donors, sequences lacking an unambiguous match to a single V gene segment were excluded. An earlier analysis of about 590 of the donors classified V segments as functional when productive rearrangements were above 56.7% and as segregating when the standard deviation between donors was above 5%. A statistical classification framework was built to diagnose cytomegalovirus status from the catalog of TCR beta chain sequences. In a later analysis, V and J genes were assigned by comparing TCR nucleotide sequences against IMGT/GENE-DB human TR gene sequences. The TCRdist pipeline was used in a later analysis to assign CDR3 sequences and most-parsimonious VDJ recombination scenarios. In a later analysis, every TCR beta chain was defined by the combination of its CDR3 amino acid sequence and its V-gene family, and reads without a unique V-gene family were dropped. A later analysis removed several hundred highly shared, low-generation-probability nucleotide sequences to deal with suspected cross-contamination and a sequencing artifact. In a later analysis, a clonal expansion index was calculated for each public chain from normalized within-repertoire ranks of inferred template counts. A later analysis computed generation probabilities with a VDJ recombination model fitted to out-of-frame rearrangements, and checked the results against IGoR. In a later analysis, hypergeometric tests were used to score TCR-TCR, TCR-HLA and TCR-CMV co-occurrence, with a repertoire-size bias correction applied to TCR pairs. False discovery rates were estimated in a later analysis by permuting HLA or CMV assignments 20 times. A later analysis grouped co-occurring TCRs with DBSCAN, adding TCRdist sequence similarity when clustering within HLA-allele-positive subsets. Repertoires with fewer than 30,000 or more than 120,000 public chains were left out of co-occurrence clustering, as were a few repertoires with anomalous nucleotide sharing. This immuneACCESS table, as held by TCRdb, lists in-frame sequences with V and J called but not all clones. Of the missing ones, under half trace to an unresolved V gene in checked studies; the others have no known cause. V and J calls and clone size are those listed in that table; D and trimming were worked out from the DNA. The sample data list about 140,000 clones, and roughly two thirds of these were observed just once. Approximately 15% of the sample is taken by the ten largest.

The chain is made from TRBV6-5 and TRBJ2-7; 7 bases in the middle match TRBD1. This clonotype originated in a human donor in good health. The sequenced sample was PBMCs. The CDR3 protein sequence reads: CASSQTGTDGYEQYF. In nucleotides, the sequence is TGTGCCAGCAGTCAAACCGGGACAGATGGCTACGAGCAGTACTTC.